These 27 T cell receptor beta chains came from one sample sequenced in a study of shared clonotypes between healthy human individuals. CD8 cells classed as naive were CD45RO-negative and positively selected for CCR7, excluding terminally differentiated effector memory CD45RA+ cells. This table comes from immunoSEQ multiplex PCR, and its TCRdb copy is limited to in-frame clones, with some not included. The sample includes about 2 million clones, around 96% of them seen just once. The sequencing sample was made of naive CD8+ T cells sorted from blood. Receptors were obtained from a man between 18 and 29 years old in good health.

The chain is built from TRBV5-4 and TRBJ2-7, with D possibly matching TRBD1 (6 bases). The CDR3 is 13 amino acids. Germline loops: CDR1 SGHNT, CDR2 YYREEE (reference sequence). The V gene lost 0 bases and the J gene lost 6 bases, with 10 bases spanning the gap. The CDR3 protein is CASSLGRDTEQYF. The CDR3 DNA follows: TGTGCCAGCAGCTTGGGTAGGGACACCGAGCAGTACTTC.

V and J are TRBV4-1 and TRBJ1-2; 10 bases are a match to TRBD1. Germline trimming cut 3 bases from V and 4 bases from J; bases unmatched to any gene: 8. The germline gives CDR1 MGHRA, CDR2 YSYEKL. The CDR3 totals 16 residues. CDR3 sequence: CASSQVGQGVGYGYTF. CDR3 nucleotide sequence: TGCGCCAGCAGCCAGGTCGGACAGGGGGTCGGCTATGGCTACACCTTC.

This chain joins TRBV6-5 and TRBJ2-1; D not resolved. This CDR3 spans 16 amino acids. Germline CDR1 is MNHEY and CDR2 is SVGAGI. V was pared by 2 bases and J by 4 bases, with 15 bases between. For the CDR3, the DNA is TGTGCCAGCAGTTACGGGTACGCTTACCTATACAATGAGCAGTTCTTC. Amino acid sequence: CASSYGYAYLYNEQFF.

The chain links TRBV4-1 to TRBJ2-3; a weak D match, TRBD1 (6 bases). Trimming left V 2 bases short and J 6 bases short, with 21 bases between. This CDR3 is 17 amino acids long. Germline V gene lookup returns CDR1 MGHRA and CDR2 YSYEKL. The CDR3 DNA reads as TGCGCCAGCAGCCAACACAGTACGGGACATGCAAGGGATACGCAGTATTTT. It yields the protein CASSQHSTGHARDTQYF.

The CDR3 region is CASSGPGGSSYNEQFF. CDR3 bases: TGTGCCAGCAGCGGACCGGGGGGGAGCTCCTACAATGAGCAGTTCTTC. V usage is TRBV9 and J usage is TRBJ2-1; TRBD2 matches at 8 bases. This CDR3 is 16 amino acids long. In germline, CDR1 is SGDLS, CDR2 YYNGEE. With 3 bases clipped from V and 0 bases from J, the junction kept 5 bases outside the gene matches. The full variable domain, in which reference TRBV9 and TRBJ2-1 provide the parts outside the CDR3, is DSGVTQTPKHLITATGQRVTLRCSPRSGDLSVYWYQQSLDQGLQFLIQYYNGEERAKGNILERFSAQQFPDLHSELNLSSLELGDSALYFCASSGPGGSSYNEQFFGPGTRLTVL.

V is TRBV4-1 and J is TRBJ2-1; possible D gene TRBD2, 5 bases. Germline assignment: CDR1 MGHRA and CDR2 YSYEKL. The CDR3 is 15 amino acids. Between the trimmed V and J ends, which lost 0 bases and 6 bases, there was a span of 12 bases. The chain's CDR3 is CASSQDMLAPNEQFF. CDR3 nucleotides: TGCGCCAGCAGCCAAGATATGCTAGCACCCAATGAGCAGTTCTTC.

The genes are TRBV4-1 and TRBJ1-1; perhaps TRBD1 as D (6 bases). Germline V lookup: CDR1 MGHRA, CDR2 YSYEKL. The CDR3 is 16 residues long. V was pared by 1 base and J by 1 base, with 13 bases between. The CDR3 loop is CASSQVQGRGNTEAFF. For the CDR3, the DNA is TGCGCCAGCAGCCAAGTCCAGGGGCGTGGGAACACTGAAGCTTTCTTT.

The chain carries TRBV7-9 and TRBJ2-2; 8 bases are a match to TRBD2. Germline V CDR1 and CDR2: SEHNR, FQNEAQ (reference sequence). The CDR3 has 15 residues. The ends lost 6 bases at V and 7 bases at J; junction bases unmatched: 10. The CDR3 DNA sequence: TGTGCCAGCAGACCAGCGGGACTAGGGTTCGGGGAGCTGTTTTTT. Protein: CASRPAGLGFGELFF.

The V and J genes are TRBV4-1 and TRBJ2-7, with TRBD1 matching 7 bases. Trimming cost V 4 bases and J 3 bases; bases outside gene matches: 12. The CDR3 loop spans 16 amino acids. Germline CDR1 is MGHRA and CDR2 is YSYEKL. Here the CDR3 reads CASSRFAGTDVYEQYF. The CDR3 bases are TGCGCCAGCAGCCGATTCGCCGGGACAGACGTCTACGAGCAGTACTTC.

This clone showed up just a few times. The chain uses TRBV7-9 and TRBJ2-1; D unclear. The germline gives CDR1 SEHNR, CDR2 FQNEAQ (reference sequence). The CDR3 has 11 residues. Trimming cost V 7 bases and J 6 bases, with 7 bases left between them. The CDR3 sequence is CASTLPNEQFF. For the CDR3, the DNA is TGTGCCAGCACCCTTCCCAATGAGCAGTTCTTC.

This clone was observed once. The gene calls are TRBV19 and TRBJ1-5; D remains unclear. The CDR3 is 15 residues long. V was trimmed by 5 bases and J by 6 bases, leaving 17 bases between them. CDR1 and CDR2 from the germline V gene are LNHDA and SQIVND (reference sequence). Written as DNA, the CDR3 is TGTGCCAGTAGTCCTGGGGTGTCGGTCGGTCAGCCCCAGCATTTT. As protein: CASSPGVSVGQPQHF.

The J gene is TRBJ2-7, the V gene TRBV5-6; D gene unclear. Germline CDR1 SGHDT, CDR2 YYEEEE. Trimming removed 4 bases at V and 2 bases at J, with 13 bases between. This CDR3 contains 14 residues. The CDR3 loop reads CASSPWYSPYEQYF. The CDR3, as DNA: TGTGCCAGCAGCCCGTGGTACAGCCCCTACGAGCAGTACTTC.

Comments on this clone: Other nucleotide sequences in the sample specify the same CDR3. The chain has TRBV11-2 and TRBJ2-7, with 9 bases fitting TRBD1. The germline CDR1 and CDR2 sequences are SGHAT and FQNNGV. V trimming: 4 bases; J trimming: 4 bases; junction bases outside the gene matches: 8. The CDR3 loop spans 15 amino acids. The CDR3 loop is CASSSPGTGLYEQYF. In nucleotides, the CDR3 is TGTGCCAGCAGCTCCCCCGGGACAGGGCTGTACGAGCAGTACTTC.

The chain uses TRBV5-4 and TRBJ1-4; D might be TRBD1 (6 bases). Per germline, CDR1 SGHNT and CDR2 YYREEE (reference sequence). Trimming removed 4 bases from V and 8 bases from J, with 12 bases in between. The CDR3 is 13 amino acids. The DNA for the CDR3 is TGTGCCAGCAGCCTCGGGGGCGAGGAAAAACTGTTTTTT. Its protein is CASSLGGEEKLFF.

The chain combines TRBV5-1 with TRBJ2-1; 9 bases align to TRBD2. The CDR3 has 15 residues. Trimming at V came to 3 bases and at J to 7 bases, leaving 8 bases not matched to a gene. Germline loops: CDR1 SGHRS, CDR2 YFSETQ. The CDR3 reads CASSYPSGNTNEQFF. The CDR3 DNA is TGCGCCAGCAGCTACCCTAGCGGGAATACGAATGAGCAGTTCTTC.

The chain couples TRBV5-4 to TRBJ2-5; D gene ambiguous. There are 13 residues in the CDR3. Per the germline V gene, CDR1 is SGHNT and CDR2 is YYREEE (reference sequence). V was clipped by 3 bases and J by 4 bases, with 10 bases between them. The chain's CDR3 is CASSYDMGETQYF. The DNA of the CDR3 is TGTGCCAGCAGCTACGATATGGGAGAGACCCAGTACTTC.

The chain is built from TRBV25-1 and TRBJ2-7, with 7 positions matching TRBD2. Germline-derived CDR1 and CDR2 are MGHDK and SYGVNS. CDR3 length: 12 amino acids. V lost 7 bases, J lost 6 bases, and 6 bases stayed unmatched. The CDR3, as DNA: TGTGCCAGCAATGGGGGGGGTGTCGAGCAGTACTTC. Translating gives CASNGGGVEQYF.

Turning to this clone: Other DNA sequences in the sample encode the same CDR3. The V call is TRBV18, the J call TRBJ2-3; no clear D gene. CDR3 size: 13 residues. V was trimmed by 3 bases and J by 0 bases, leaving 4 bases between them. Germline CDR1 reads KGHSH; CDR2 reads LQKENI. The DNA of the CDR3 is TGTGCCAGCTCACCTGACAGCACAGATACGCAGTATTTT. It is translated as CASSPDSTDTQYF.

Regarding this clone: Germline and junction disagree at one end, which may indicate a read error. The chain joins TRBV9 to TRBJ2-7, with 7 positions matching TRBD1. CDR3 length: 13 amino acids. The germline V gene encodes CDR1 SGDLS and CDR2 YYNGEE. The DNA of the CDR3 is TGCCCTAGAGGGGGACAGATGACCTACGAGCAGTACTTC. Translated: CPRGGQMTYEQYF.

Note on this clone: Other DNA sequences in this sample translate to the same CDR3. This chain connects TRBV11-2 to TRBJ2-5, with D uncertain. This CDR3 is 11 amino acids long. Deletions cut 5 bases from V and 1 base from J, with 2 bases between. The V gene's germline CDR1 is SGHAT and CDR2 FQNNGV. CDR3: CASSIQETQYF. The CDR3 region has the DNA TGTGCCAGCAGCATCCAAGAGACCCAGTACTTC.

The V and J genes are TRBV5-6 and TRBJ2-1, with D unresolved. Per germline, CDR1 SGHDT and CDR2 YYEEEE. Trimming removed 4 bases from V and 10 bases from J, with 12 bases in between. The CDR3 runs 12 residues. The CDR3 protein is CASSPGGVEQFF. In DNA, the CDR3 is TGTGCCAGCAGCCCCGGTGGCGTGGAGCAGTTCTTC.

The rearrangement joins TRBV7-9 to TRBJ2-1; 12 nucleotides match TRBD1. The CDR3 sequence is 17 residues long. Germline loops: CDR1 SEHNR, CDR2 FQNEAQ (reference sequence). The V gene end was trimmed by 4 bases and the J gene end by 7 bases; junction bases not matched to a gene: 11. The CDR3 region has the DNA TGTGCCAGCAGCTCAGAAAAGGGACAGGGGGCTGGTAATGAGCAGTTCTTC. Its protein is CASSSEKGQGAGNEQFF. The full variable domain, in which reference TRBV7-9 and TRBJ2-1 provide the parts outside the CDR3, is DTGVSQNPRHKITKRGQNVTFRCDPISEHNRLYWYRQTLGQGPEFLTYFQNEAQLEKSRLLSDRFSAERPKGSFSTLEIQRTEQGDSAMYLCASSSEKGQGAGNEQFFGPGTRLTVL.

The V and J genes are TRBV5-6 and TRBJ1-1; D remains ambiguous. The length of the CDR3 is 12 residues. Germline CDR1 and CDR2: SGHDT and YYEEEE. Trimming took off 4 bases at V and 3 bases at J, with 7 bases between the two ends. The DNA for the CDR3 is TGTGCCAGCAGCACCTTTGACACTGAAGCTTTCTTT. As protein: CASSTFDTEAFF.

This clone was counted a single time. The chain has TRBV19 and TRBJ2-5; D might be TRBD1 (8 bases). Deletions cut 3 bases from V and 2 bases from J, with 13 bases between. The CDR3 totals 15 residues. CDR1 and CDR2 (germline): LNHDA, SQIVND (reference sequence). The CDR3: CASSMNRGGQETQYF. The DNA for the CDR3 is TGTGCCAGTAGTATGAACAGGGGGGGACAAGAGACCCAGTACTTC.

This chain links TRBV7-9 with TRBJ2-6, with 10 bases lining up with TRBD1. The CDR3 has 17 residues. V gave up 2 bases and J gave up 2 bases; unmatched junction bases: 3. Germline CDR1 is SEHNR and CDR2 is FQNEAQ (reference sequence). CDR3 in amino acids: CASSLTGTGAGANVLTF. The CDR3 DNA follows: TGTGCCAGCAGCTTAACCGGGACAGGGGCTGGGGCCAACGTCCTGACTTTC.

The chain joins TRBV7-9 to TRBJ1-2, with D tentatively TRBD1 (6 bases). Trimming took 3 bases from V and 5 from J, leaving 16 bases between them. This CDR3 has 15 residues. Germline V gives CDR1 SEHNR, CDR2 FQNEAQ (reference sequence). Here the CDR3 reads CASSLDSGQGYGYTF. CDR3 nucleotides: TGTGCCAGCAGCTTGGACAGCGGCCAAGGGTATGGCTACACCTTC.

In this sample, this clone turned up a few times. The chain combines TRBV30 with TRBJ1-2, with 7 bases that match TRBD1. The CDR3 is 14 residues long. Germline-derived CDR1 and CDR2 are GTSNPN and SVGIG (reference sequence). Trimming at V came to 4 bases and at J to 0 bases, leaving 5 bases not matched to a gene. This CDR3 is CAWTGQATNYGYTF. CDR3 in DNA: TGTGCCTGGACAGGACAGGCCACTAACTATGGCTACACCTTC. The full variable domain, rest sourced from reference TRBV30 and TRBJ1-2, is SQTIHQWPATLVQPVGSPLSLECTVEGTSNPNLYWYRQAAGRGLQLLFYSVGIGQISSEVPQNLSASRPQDRQFILSSKKLLLSDSGFYLCAWTGQATNYGYTFGSGTRLTVV.